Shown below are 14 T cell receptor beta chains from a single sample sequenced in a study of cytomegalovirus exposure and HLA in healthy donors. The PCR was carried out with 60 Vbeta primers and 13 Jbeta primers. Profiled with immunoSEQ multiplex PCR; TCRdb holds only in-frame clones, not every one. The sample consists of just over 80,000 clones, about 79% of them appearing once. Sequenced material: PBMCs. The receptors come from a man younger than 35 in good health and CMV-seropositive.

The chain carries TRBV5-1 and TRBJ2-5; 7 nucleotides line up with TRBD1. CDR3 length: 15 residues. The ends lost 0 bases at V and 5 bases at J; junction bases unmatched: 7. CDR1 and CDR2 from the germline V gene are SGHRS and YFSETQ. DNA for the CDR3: TGCGCCAGCAGCTTGGGTGTAGTACAGGGGGAGACCCAGTACTTC. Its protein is CASSLGVVQGETQYF. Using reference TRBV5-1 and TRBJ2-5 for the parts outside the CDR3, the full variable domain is KAGVTQTPRYLIKTRGQQVTLSCSPISGHRSVSWYQQTPGQGLQFLFEYFSETQRNKGNFPGRFSGRQFSNSRSEMNVSTLELGDSALYLCASSLGVVQGETQYFGPGTRLLVL.

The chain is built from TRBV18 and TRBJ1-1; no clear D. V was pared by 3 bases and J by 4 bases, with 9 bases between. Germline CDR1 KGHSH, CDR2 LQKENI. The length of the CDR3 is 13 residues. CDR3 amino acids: CASSPLPGTEAFF. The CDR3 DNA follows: TGTGCCAGCTCACCTCTACCCGGCACTGAAGCTTTCTTT.

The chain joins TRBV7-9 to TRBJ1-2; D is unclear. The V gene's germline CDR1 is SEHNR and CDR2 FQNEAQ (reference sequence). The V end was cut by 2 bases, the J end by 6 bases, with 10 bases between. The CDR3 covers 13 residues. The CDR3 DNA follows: TGTGCCAGCAGCTTAAGAAGGGAGAATGGCTACACCTTC. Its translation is CASSLRRENGYTF.

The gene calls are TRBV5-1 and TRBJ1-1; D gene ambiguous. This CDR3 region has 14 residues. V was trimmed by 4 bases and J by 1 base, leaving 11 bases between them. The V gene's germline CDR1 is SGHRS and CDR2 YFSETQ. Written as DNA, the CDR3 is TGCGCCAGCAGCCCGGACCGGGGGAACACTGAAGCTTTCTTT. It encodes CASSPDRGNTEAFF.

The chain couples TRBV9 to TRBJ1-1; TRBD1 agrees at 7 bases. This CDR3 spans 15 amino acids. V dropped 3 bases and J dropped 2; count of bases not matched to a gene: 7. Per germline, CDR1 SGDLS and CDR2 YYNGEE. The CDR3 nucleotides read TGTGCCAGCAGCGGCCGACAGGGCTCAAACACTGAAGCTTTCTTT. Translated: CASSGRQGSNTEAFF.

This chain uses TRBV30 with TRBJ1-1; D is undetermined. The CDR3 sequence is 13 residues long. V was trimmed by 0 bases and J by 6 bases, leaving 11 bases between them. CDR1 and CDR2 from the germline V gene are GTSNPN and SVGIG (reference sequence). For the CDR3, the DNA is TGTGCCTGGAGTGTACTGGTGGGCGCTGAAGCTTTCTTT. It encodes CAWSVLVGAEAFF.

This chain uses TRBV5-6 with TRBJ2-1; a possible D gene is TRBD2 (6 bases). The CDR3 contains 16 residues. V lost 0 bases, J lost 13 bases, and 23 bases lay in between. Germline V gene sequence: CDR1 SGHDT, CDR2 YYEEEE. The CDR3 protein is CASSLASVGDWQGQFF. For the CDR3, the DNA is TGTGCCAGCAGCTTGGCCTCCGTCGGGGACTGGCAGGGACAGTTCTTC. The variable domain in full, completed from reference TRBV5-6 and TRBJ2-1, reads DAGVTQSPTHLIKTRGQQVTLRCSPKSGHDTVSWYQQALGQGPQFIFQYYEEEERQRGNFPDRFSGHQFPNYSSELNVNALLLGDSALYLCASSLASVGDWQGQFFGPGTRLTVL.

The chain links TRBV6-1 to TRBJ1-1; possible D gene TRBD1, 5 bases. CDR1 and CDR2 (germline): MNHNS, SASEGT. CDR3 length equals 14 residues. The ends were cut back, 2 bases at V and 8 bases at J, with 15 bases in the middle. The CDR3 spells CASSEIQGSQEAFF. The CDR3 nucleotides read TGTGCCAGCAGTGAAATTCAGGGCAGCCAAGAAGCTTTCTTT.

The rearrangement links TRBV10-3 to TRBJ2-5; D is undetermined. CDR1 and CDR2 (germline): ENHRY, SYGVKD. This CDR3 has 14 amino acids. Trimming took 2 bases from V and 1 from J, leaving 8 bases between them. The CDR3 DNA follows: TGTGCCATCAGTGAGGCCAGGATCCAAGAGACCCAGTACTTC. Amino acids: CAISEARIQETQYF.

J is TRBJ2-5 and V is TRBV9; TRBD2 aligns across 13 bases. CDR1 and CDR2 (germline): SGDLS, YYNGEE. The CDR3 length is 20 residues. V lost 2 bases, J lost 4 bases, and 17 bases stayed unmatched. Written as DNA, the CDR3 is TGTGCCAGCAGCGTGTCTCCGGGACTAGCGGGGAGGGGGATCGGAGAGACCCAGTACTTC. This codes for CASSVSPGLAGRGIGETQYF.

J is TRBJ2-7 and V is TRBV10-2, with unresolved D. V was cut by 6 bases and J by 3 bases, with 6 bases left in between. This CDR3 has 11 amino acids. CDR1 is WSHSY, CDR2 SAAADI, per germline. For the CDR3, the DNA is TGCGCCAGCAGGGCTAGCTACGAGCAGTACTTC. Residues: CASRASYEQYF.

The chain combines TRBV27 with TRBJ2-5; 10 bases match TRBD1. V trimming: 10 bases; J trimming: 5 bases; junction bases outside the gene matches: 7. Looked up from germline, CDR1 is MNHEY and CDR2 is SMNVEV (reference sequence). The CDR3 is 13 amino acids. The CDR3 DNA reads TGTGCCACCAGGACAGGGGGTAGTGAGACCCAGTACTTC. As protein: CATRTGGSETQYF.

The DNA of the CDR3 is TGTGCCAGCAGCTACGGGACAGGTGTTAATCAGCCCCAGCATTTT. Its protein product is CASSYGTGVNQPQHF. The chain is built from TRBV7-9 and TRBJ1-5; 8 bases are shared with TRBD1. Germline CDR1 and CDR2: SEHNR and FQNEAQ (reference sequence). V dropped 4 bases and J dropped 4; count of bases not matched to a gene: 6. This CDR3 contains 15 residues.

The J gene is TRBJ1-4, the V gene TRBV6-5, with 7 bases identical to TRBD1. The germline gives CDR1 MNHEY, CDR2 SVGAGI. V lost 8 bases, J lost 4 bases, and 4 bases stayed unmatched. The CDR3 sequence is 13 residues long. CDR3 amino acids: CASQDRINEKLFF. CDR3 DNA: TGTGCCAGCCAGGACAGGATTAATGAAAAACTGTTTTTT.